The clone carrying this T cell receptor (beta chain) was seen at least ten times. What it binds is unknown. This entry belongs to a study of T cells in Graves' hyperthyroidism and ophthalmopathy. In the ophthalmopathy cohort, Clinical Activity Score was at least 3, NOSPECS grade at least 4, and duration under 3 months. Diagnoses were established using clinical symptoms, serum thyroxine and TRAb, thyroid ultrasound and orbital computed tomography. The length of the CDR3 is 15 residues. Trimming removed 4 bases at V and 0 bases at J, with 12 bases between. Per germline, CDR1 MNHNS and CDR2 SASEGT. Overall study findings and caveats: Blood also showed most of the thyroid clonotypes that were expanded above 0.001. Ophthalmopathy was identified by the model a median around 5.9 months ahead of onset.

Template material for amplifying TCR beta CDR3 regions consisted of RNA transcripts. First-round RT-PCR of the TCR CDR3 relied on the HTBI primer set. TCRdb re-derived calls from the multiplex PCR reads in MiXCR, one entry per CDR3 protein. The table lists under 400,000 distinct CDR3 sequences, 15% to 20% of them singletons. Sequenced: blood. This clonotype originated in a woman in her forties with Graves' ophthalmopathy. This chain joins TRBV6-1 and TRBJ1-2; unclear D gene. CDR3 sequence reads: CASSVESKANYGYTF. CDR3 bases: TGTGCCAGCAGTGTGGAGTCGAAAGCTAACTATGGCTACACCTTC.